This T cell receptor beta chain comes out of a study of graft-versus-host responses after intestinal transplantation (dated by TCRdb to the early 2020s). As for the study more broadly: Recipients received multivisceral, liver-intestinal, or isolated intestinal transplants. Bulk TCR-beta CDR3 sequencing was used to track graft-versus-host and host-versus-graft alloreactive T cell clones in the graft, circulation and bone marrow after intestinal transplantation. Alloreactive clones were identified by sequencing pre-transplant mixed lymphocyte reaction products and comparing them with unstimulated pre-transplant donor and recipient T cells. All recipients received anti-thymocyte globulin induction followed by maintenance tacrolimus and steroids for 3 to 4 years. Rather than going through the commercial service, samples from a few later patients were sequenced in-house on an Illumina MiSeq and processed with MiXCR. A cohort of roughly 25 intestinal transplant recipients, including one retransplant, was enrolled, and a few patients lacking pretransplant specimens were excluded. Donor T cell macrochimerism was defined as a peak of at least 4% donor T cells among recipient peripheral blood mononuclear cells.

Blood samples were collected up to 4 times in the first month after transplant and then at least monthly when available. Study-wide conclusions, independent of this receptor: High GvH to HvG T cell clonal ratios were observed in the allografts of patients with donor T cell macrochimerism. Conclusions were limited by the relatively low number and heterogeneity of intestinal transplant patients. GvH clones were detected in recipient bone marrow, and some appeared earlier in ileal mucosa or blood, consistent with an intestinal mucosal origin. Early after transplant, peak levels of circulating GvH clones were found to be associated with declines in HvG clones.

Concerning this clone itself: Its antigen is unknown. Per-base quality was not reported, and no clone a single base away is much larger than it.

Library preparation used the immunoSEQ multiplex PCR assay. For most patients, high-throughput TCR-beta CDR3 sequencing of genomic DNA was performed by Adaptive Biotechnologies. For the original study's pipeline: Adaptive's ImmunoSEQ software was the source of the TCR sequencing data for 15 to 20 patients, while a few other patients were processed with MiXCR and VDJtools. CDR3 nucleotide sequences shared between donor and recipient were removed because the origin of such sequences could not be assigned. To count as alloreactive, a clone needed at least 2-fold expansion over unstimulated cells and a minimum CFSE-low frequency of 0.002% (template counts) or 0.001% (read counts). Clones detected in sequenced pre-transplant spleen, lymph node, or MLR CFSE-low populations of the donor or recipient were defined as mappable. Cumulative frequency of alloreactive clones was calculated as a percentage of all sequences weighted by copy number. TCRdb limited this immuneACCESS table to in-frame rearrangements with V and J called. A share of clones is missing; checked studies link under half to unresolved V genes, and the rest is unexplained. Clone size and the V and J calls come from that table; the DNA yielded D and trimming. Counted in this sample were 23,000 or so clones; 90% to 95% of them appeared once. The ten largest clones represent approximately 0.82% of the sample.

Trimming accounts for 6 bases at V and 6 bases at J, while the number of junction bases matched to no gene is 0. The CDR3 contains 12 residues, cysteine and phenylalanine counted. Left in the record is the CDR3 DNA by itself, 36 bases read in frame from the first base. The germline V gene supplies CDR1 SNHLY and CDR2 FYNNEI. Sample: PBMCs, taken approximately 32 days after intestinal transplant. The clonotype originates from a human patient who received an intestinal transplant, so some T cells may come from the graft donor. The chain was built from TRBV2 and TRBJ2-3; a stretch of 10 junction bases matches TRBD2. The nucleotide sequence is given as TGTGCCAGCAGGACTAGCGGGGATACGCAGTATTTT. It encodes CASRTSGDTQYF.